A selection of T cell receptor beta chains follows, all from one sample in a study of blood T cells in healthy people across ages. TCRdb itself ran the 5' RACE reads through MiXCR, one entry per CDR3 protein. The data show just under 550,000 distinct CDR3 sequences, approximately 25% seen once. These same data were also listed under a study on T cells of mothers and their children.

The specimen was blood. These receptors all stem from a boy younger than 18 in good health. Each CDR3 is given with its conserved first and last residue. Fields, in order: CDR3 length, D gene, clone size, V gene, J gene, CDR3 DNA, CDR3 protein. A D gene is named only where the DNA matches it firmly. Size is stated for part of the rows, as once, few or many counts, or as a class when the clone is expanded.

>14|.|.|TRBV7-2|TRBJ2-3
TGTGCCAGCAGCTCCGGGGGAGTGGCAGATACGCAGTATTTT
CASSSGGVADTQYF
>15|.|.|TRBV6-6|TRBJ2-1
TGTGCCAGCAGTTTTTGGGAAGGGTTCTACAATGAGCAGTTCTTC
CASSFWEGFYNEQFF
>17|TRBD1|.|TRBV3-1|TRBJ1-2
TGTGCCAGCAGCCAAGATACGGGGACAGGGCCTAATCATGGCTACACCTTC
CASSQDTGTGPNHGYTF
>16|TRBD2|.|TRBV6-2/TRBV6-3|TRBJ2-3
TGTGCCAGCAGTTATAGCGGGGGGGCCGGAGTAGATACGCAGTATTTT
CASSYSGGAGVDTQYF
>16|.|once|TRBV12-3/TRBV12-4|TRBJ1-5
TGTGCCAGCAGCCGGAGAATAGTTGATAGCAATCAGCCCCAGCATTTT
CASSRRIVDSNQPQHF
>16|.|few|TRBV4-1|TRBJ1-2
TGCGCCAGCAGCCAAGTGCCGAGACCAGGGTTCGATGGCTACACCTTC
CASSQVPRPGFDGYTF
>13|TRBD2|few|TRBV6-6|TRBJ2-7
TGTGCCAGCAGGGATGGACTAGCAGACGAGCAGTACTTC
CASRDGLADEQYF
>15|.|.|TRBV4-3|TRBJ2-7
TGCGCCAGCAGCCAAGCAGTTGCAGGGCCCTACGAGCAGTACTTC
CASSQAVAGPYEQYF
>13|.|many|TRBV12-5|TRBJ2-7
TGTGCTAGTGGTCCTGATGGCTCCTACGAGCAGTACTTC
CASGPDGSYEQYF
>16|TRBD1|.|TRBV7-2|TRBJ1-3
TGTGCCAGCAGCTTAAACGGCAGGGGGACTGGAAACACCATATATTTT
CASSLNGRGTGNTIYF
>17|TRBD1|few|TRBV7-2|TRBJ1-4
TGTGCCAGCAGCCCCAGACAGGGGCTTCCCCCACGAGAAAAACTGTTTTTT
CASSPRQGLPPREKLFF
>17|TRBD1|few|TRBV7-2|TRBJ1-6
TGTGCCAGCAGCCTTTCGACAACAGGGGTTTATAATTCACCCCTCCACTTT
CASSLSTTGVYNSPLHF
>12|.|few|TRBV30|TRBJ1-6
TGTGCCTGGAGTGTGCAGAGTTCACCCCTCCACTTT
CAWSVQSSPLHF
>15|.|.|TRBV10-3|TRBJ2-1
TGTGCCATCAGTGAGTCGGGTAGCTCCTACAATGAGCAGTTCTTC
CAISESGSSYNEQFF
>14|.|.|TRBV27|TRBJ2-5
TGTGCCAGCAGTTTTGCAGGGTTAGAGGAGACCCAGTACTTC
CASSFAGLEETQYF
>18|.|few|TRBV4-3|TRBJ1-1
TGCGCCAGCAGCCAAGAGAGGGGGTTCGTATTTTGGAACACTGAAGCTTTCTTT
CASSQERGFVFWNTEAFF
>15|.|.|TRBV14|TRBJ2-3
TGTGCCAGCAGCCGCGCGAGGTTCGGCACAGATACGCAGTATTTT
CASSRARFGTDTQYF
>16|TRBD2|few|TRBV11-3|TRBJ2-1
TGTGCCAGCAGCTTAGGGTCGCTAGCGGGGATCAATGAGCAGTTCTTC
CASSLGSLAGINEQFF
>14|TRBD1|few|TRBV28|TRBJ2-5
TGTGCCAGCAGCGGACCGGGACAGGGGGAACAGCAGTACTTC
CASSGPGQGEQQYF
>17|TRBD2|few|TRBV6-7|TRBJ2-5
TGTGCCAGCCAGACTAGAGGAGCGGGAGGAGGACAAGAGACCCAGTACTTC
CASQTRGAGGGQETQYF
>15|.|few|TRBV9|TRBJ2-7
TGTGCCAGCAGCCCCCAACCGGGACATTCCTACGAGCAGTACTTC
CASSPQPGHSYEQYF
>9|.|few|TRBV29-1|TRBJ1-2
TGCAGCGTCCTAGAGGGCTACACCTTC
CSVLEGYTF
>11|.|.|TRBV29-1|TRBJ2-7
TGCAGCGGTCTAGGCAACTCCGAGCAGTACTTC
CSGLGNSEQYF
>15|.|.|TRBV7-2|TRBJ2-7
TGTGCCAGCAGCTTAGTAGGCGGGCCCGCCTACGAGCAGTACTTC
CASSLVGGPAYEQYF
>17|TRBD2|few|TRBV24-1|TRBJ2-1
TGTGCCACCAGTGATTTGGACGGGAGGGAATTACAGGAGAGAAAGTTCTTC
CATSDLDGRELQERKFF
>13|.|.|TRBV3-1|TRBJ2-7
TGTGCCAGCAGCCAAGTGAGCTCTGGAGAGCAGTACTTC
CASSQVSSGEQYF
>17|.|few|TRBV7-9|TRBJ2-1
TGTGCCAGCAGCTCCCCTTCGGGGCAAGACTCCTACAATGAGCAGTTCTTC
CASSSPSGQDSYNEQFF
>15|.|once|TRBV6-1|TRBJ1-5
TGTGCCAGCAGTGAAGTGGCCTATAGCAATCAGCCCCAGCATTTT
CASSEVAYSNQPQHF
>13|TRBD1|.|TRBV20-1|TRBJ1-3
TGCAGTGCCTTCCTAGGGGGCAGAAACACCATATATTTT
CSAFLGGRNTIYF
>15|TRBD2|.|TRBV6-5|TRBJ2-7
TGTGCCAGCAGTGTACGTTATAGCGGGGGATACGAGCAGTACTTC
CASSVRYSGGYEQYF
>16|.|.|TRBV21-1|TRBJ2-7
TGTGCCAGCAGCAACCCGACAGGGGTTAGCTCCTACGAGCAGTACTTC
CASSNPTGVSSYEQYF
>16|TRBD1|few|TRBV7-9|TRBJ1-1
TGTGCCAGCAGCTCCGTTACAGGGGGCGCGGGCACTGAAGCTTTCTTT
CASSSVTGGAGTEAFF
>15|.|.|TRBV7-9|TRBJ2-7
TGTGCCAGCAGCCCCGTAAGCCCGGTGAGTGCGGAGCAGTACTTC
CASSPVSPVSAEQYF
>16|TRBD1|few|TRBV12-3/TRBV12-4|TRBJ1-4
TGTGCCAGCAGTTTAGTGGCGACAGGGACGTATGAAAAACTGTTTTTT
CASSLVATGTYEKLFF
>13|.|few|TRBV14|TRBJ1-1
TGTGCCAGCAGCTTGAGATCAGGAGCTGAAGCTTTCTTT
CASSLRSGAEAFF
>12|.|many|TRBV3-1|TRBJ2-7
TGTGCCAGCAGCCGGACAGACTACGAGCAGTACTTC
CASSRTDYEQYF
>12|.|.|TRBV12-5|TRBJ2-7
TGTGCTAGTGGTTCCGAGTTGGGGGAGCAGTACTTC
CASGSELGEQYF
>18|TRBD2|few|TRBV3-1|TRBJ2-7
TGTGCCAGCAGCCAAGACGAGCGGACTAGCGGGGTCTCCTACGAGCAGTACTTC
CASSQDERTSGVSYEQYF
>20|.|many|TRBV4-3|TRBJ1-4
TGCGCCAGCAGCCAAGATCCCGGGCTCCTCACAGGGAGATCGGGGGAAAAACTGTTTTTT
CASSQDPGLLTGRSGEKLFF
>14|.|.|TRBV10-3|TRBJ2-5
TGTGCCATCAGTGAGTCCCTATTTAAAGAGACCCAGTACTTC
CAISESLFKETQYF
>15|.|.|TRBV2|TRBJ2-1
TGTGCCAGCAGTGCTGCTAGCGGACAGTACAATGAGCAGTTCTTC
CASSAASGQYNEQFF
>14|TRBD2|.|TRBV20-1|TRBJ2-5
TGCAGTGCAGACTGGCGGGGGGGCCAGGAGACCCAGTACTTC
CSADWRGGQETQYF
>11|.|.|TRBV12-5|TRBJ2-5
TGTGCTAGTGGATGGGGTTTTGCCCAGTACTTC
CASGWGFAQYF
>12|TRBD2|.|TRBV12-3/TRBV12-4|TRBJ2-1
TGTGCCAGCTTTGGACTAGCGGGAGCAGGGTTCTTC
CASFGLAGAGFF
>16|TRBD2|few|TRBV27|TRBJ2-1
TGTGCCAGCAGTTTATGGCCCCCGGGGAGGGCGAATGAGCAGTTCTTC
CASSLWPPGRANEQFF
>13|.|few|TRBV7-9|TRBJ2-4
TGTGCCAGCAGCCAGTTTGAGCGGACGGAACAGTACTTC
CASSQFERTEQYF
>13|TRBD2|few|TRBV29-1|TRBJ2-1
TGCAGCGTTGACGCGGGAGTGGTCAATGAGCAGTTCTTC
CSVDAGVVNEQFF
>12|.|.|TRBV7-3|TRBJ1-2
TGTGCCAGCAGCTTAAATGGAGAGGGCTACACCTTC
CASSLNGEGYTF
>12|.|.|TRBV19|TRBJ1-1
TGTGCCAGTAGTATCGGGAGCACTGAAGCTTTCTTT
CASSIGSTEAFF
>15|TRBD1|.|TRBV12-3/TRBV12-4|TRBJ1-1
TGTGCCAGCAGTTTGGAGCCCAGGGGGCGCGGGGAAGCTTTCTTT
CASSLEPRGRGEAFF
>12|.|few|TRBV7-8|TRBJ2-5
TGTGCCAGCAGCCCCCCACGAGGGACCCAGTACTTC
CASSPPRGTQYF
>23|TRBD1|.|TRBV27|TRBJ1-2
TGTGCCAGCAGTTTAGTCAAGACCGGGACAGGGGGCGTGATGTGGGCCCCGGTCTATGGCTACACCTTC
CASSLVKTGTGGVMWAPVYGYTF